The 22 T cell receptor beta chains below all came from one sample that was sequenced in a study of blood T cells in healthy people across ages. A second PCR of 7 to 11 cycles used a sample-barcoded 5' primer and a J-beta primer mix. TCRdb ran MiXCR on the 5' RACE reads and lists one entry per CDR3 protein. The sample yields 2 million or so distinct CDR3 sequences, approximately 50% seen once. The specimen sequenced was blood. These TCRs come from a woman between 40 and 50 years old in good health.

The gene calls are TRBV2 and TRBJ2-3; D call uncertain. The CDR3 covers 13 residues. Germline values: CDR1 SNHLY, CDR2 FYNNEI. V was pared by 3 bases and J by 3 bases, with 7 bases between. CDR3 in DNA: TGTGCCAGCAGTGATGGGTATACAGATACGCAGTATTTT. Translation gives CASSDGYTDTQYF.

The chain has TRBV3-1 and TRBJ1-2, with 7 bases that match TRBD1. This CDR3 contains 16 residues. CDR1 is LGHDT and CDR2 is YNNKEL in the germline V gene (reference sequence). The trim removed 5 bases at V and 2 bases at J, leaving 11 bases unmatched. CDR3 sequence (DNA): TGTGCCAGCAGCGTACACAGGGGAGCCTCAAACTATGGCTACACCTTC. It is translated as CASSVHRGASNYGYTF.

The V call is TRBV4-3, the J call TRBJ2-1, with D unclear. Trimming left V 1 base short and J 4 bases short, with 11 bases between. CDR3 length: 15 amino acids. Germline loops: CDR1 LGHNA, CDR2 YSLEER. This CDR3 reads CASSQGANSYNEQFF. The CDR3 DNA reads TGCGCCAGCAGCCAAGGAGCAAACTCTTACAATGAGCAGTTCTTC.

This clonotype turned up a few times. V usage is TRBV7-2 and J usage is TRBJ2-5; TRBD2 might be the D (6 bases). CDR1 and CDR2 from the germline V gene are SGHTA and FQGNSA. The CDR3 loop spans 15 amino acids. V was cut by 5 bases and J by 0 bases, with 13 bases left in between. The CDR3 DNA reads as TGTGCCAGCAGCACGGACGGGGGACACCAAGAGACCCAGTACTTC. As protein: CASSTDGGHQETQYF.

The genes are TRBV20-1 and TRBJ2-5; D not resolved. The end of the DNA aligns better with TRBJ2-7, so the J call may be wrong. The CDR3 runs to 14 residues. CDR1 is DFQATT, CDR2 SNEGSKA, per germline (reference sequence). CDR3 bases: TGCAGTGCTAGAGCTAGTCATCCTCCCTACGAGCAGTACTTC. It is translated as CSARASHPPYEQYF.

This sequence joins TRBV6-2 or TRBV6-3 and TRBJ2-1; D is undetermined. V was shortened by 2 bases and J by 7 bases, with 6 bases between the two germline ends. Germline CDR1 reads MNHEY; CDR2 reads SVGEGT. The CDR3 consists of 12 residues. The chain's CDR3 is CASSYVGNEQFF. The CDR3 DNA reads TGTGCCAGCAGTTACGTGGGGAATGAGCAGTTCTTC.

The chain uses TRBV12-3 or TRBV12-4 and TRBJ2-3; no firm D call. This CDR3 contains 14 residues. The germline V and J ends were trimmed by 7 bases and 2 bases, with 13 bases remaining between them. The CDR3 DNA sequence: TGTGCCAGCAAGTCGAGATTGAACACAGATACGCAGTATTTT. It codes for CASKSRLNTDTQYF.

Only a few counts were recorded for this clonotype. CDR3 residues: CSGGSLAKNIQYF. CDR3 coding DNA: TGCAGTGGGGGCTCGCTAGCCAAAAACATTCAGTACTTC. The chain couples TRBV20-1 to TRBJ2-4, with a tentative D call TRBD1 (5 bases). V was trimmed by 7 bases and J by 0 bases, leaving 10 bases between them. The CDR3 contains 13 residues. CDR1 is DFQATT, CDR2 SNEGSKA, per germline (reference sequence).

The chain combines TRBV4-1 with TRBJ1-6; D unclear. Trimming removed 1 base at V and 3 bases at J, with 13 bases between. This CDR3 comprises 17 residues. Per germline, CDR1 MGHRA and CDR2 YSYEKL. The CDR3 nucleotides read TGCGCCAGCAGCCAAGTCCCTGAGGATTACTATAATTCACCCCTCCACTTT. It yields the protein CASSQVPEDYYNSPLHF.

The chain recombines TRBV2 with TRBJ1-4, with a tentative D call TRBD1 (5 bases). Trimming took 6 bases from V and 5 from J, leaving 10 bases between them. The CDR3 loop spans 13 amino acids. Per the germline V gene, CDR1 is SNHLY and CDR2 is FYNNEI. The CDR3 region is CASRAGRNEKLFF. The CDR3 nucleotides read TGTGCCAGCAGAGCAGGGAGGAATGAAAAACTGTTTTTT.

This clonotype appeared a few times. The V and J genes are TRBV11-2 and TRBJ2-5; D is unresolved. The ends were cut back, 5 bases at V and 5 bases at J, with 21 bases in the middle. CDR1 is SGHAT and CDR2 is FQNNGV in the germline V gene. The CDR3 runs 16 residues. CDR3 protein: CASSASGSPLGETQYF. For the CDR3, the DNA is TGTGCCAGCAGCGCGTCCGGGTCCCCCTTAGGGGAGACCCAGTACTTC.

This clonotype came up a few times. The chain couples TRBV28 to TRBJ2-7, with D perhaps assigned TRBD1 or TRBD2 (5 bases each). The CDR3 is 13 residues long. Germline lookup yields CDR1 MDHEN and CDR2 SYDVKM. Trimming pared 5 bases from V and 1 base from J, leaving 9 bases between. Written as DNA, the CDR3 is TGTGCCAGCAGTCGGGACCCTTCCTACGAGCAGTACTTC. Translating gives CASSRDPSYEQYF.

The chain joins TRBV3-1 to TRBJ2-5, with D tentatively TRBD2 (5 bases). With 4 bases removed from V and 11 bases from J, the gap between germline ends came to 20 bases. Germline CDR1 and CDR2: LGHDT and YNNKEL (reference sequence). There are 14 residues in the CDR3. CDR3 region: CASSPPSGYNEQYF. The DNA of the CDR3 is TGTGCCAGCAGCCCTCCGAGCGGATACAATGAGCAGTACTTC.

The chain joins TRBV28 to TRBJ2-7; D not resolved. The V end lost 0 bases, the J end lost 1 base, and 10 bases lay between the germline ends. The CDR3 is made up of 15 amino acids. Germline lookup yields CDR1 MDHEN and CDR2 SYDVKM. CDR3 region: CASSLWDASSYEQYF. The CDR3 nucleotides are TGTGCCAGCAGTTTATGGGACGCCAGTTCCTACGAGCAGTACTTC.

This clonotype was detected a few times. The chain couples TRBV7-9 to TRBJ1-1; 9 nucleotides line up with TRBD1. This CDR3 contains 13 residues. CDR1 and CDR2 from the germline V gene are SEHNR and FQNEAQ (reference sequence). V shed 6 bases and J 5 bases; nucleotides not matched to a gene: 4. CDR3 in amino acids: CASRGQGRTEAFF. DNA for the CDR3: TGTGCCAGCAGGGGACAGGGAAGAACTGAAGCTTTCTTT.

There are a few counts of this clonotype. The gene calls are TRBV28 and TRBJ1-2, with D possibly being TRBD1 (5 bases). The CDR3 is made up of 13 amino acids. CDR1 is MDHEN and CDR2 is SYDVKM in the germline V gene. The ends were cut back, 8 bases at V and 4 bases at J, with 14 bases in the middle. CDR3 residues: CASGGVVPYGYTF. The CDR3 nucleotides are TGTGCCAGCGGAGGGGTGGTGCCCTATGGCTACACCTTC.

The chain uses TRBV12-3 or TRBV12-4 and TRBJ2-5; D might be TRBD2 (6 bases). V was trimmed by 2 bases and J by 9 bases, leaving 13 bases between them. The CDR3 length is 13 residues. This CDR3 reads CASSLPGLSAQYF. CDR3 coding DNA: TGTGCCAGCAGTTTACCGGGACTTTCGGCCCAGTACTTC.

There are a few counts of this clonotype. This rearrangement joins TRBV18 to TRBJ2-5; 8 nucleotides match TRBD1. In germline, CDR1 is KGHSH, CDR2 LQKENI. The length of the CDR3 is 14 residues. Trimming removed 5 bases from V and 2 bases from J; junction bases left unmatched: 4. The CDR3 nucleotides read TGTGCCAGCTCAGTTCGACAGGGGCAAGAGACCCAGTACTTC. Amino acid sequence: CASSVRQGQETQYF. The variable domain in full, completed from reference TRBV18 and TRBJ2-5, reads NAGVMQNPRHLVRRRGQEARLRCSPMKGHSHVYWYRQLPEEGLKFMVYLQKENIIDESGMPKERFSAEFPKEGPSILRIQQVVRGDSAAYFCASSVRQGQETQYFGPGTRLLVL.

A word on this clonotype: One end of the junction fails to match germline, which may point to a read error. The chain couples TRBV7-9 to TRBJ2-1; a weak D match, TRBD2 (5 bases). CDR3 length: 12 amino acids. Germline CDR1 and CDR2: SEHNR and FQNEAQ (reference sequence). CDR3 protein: CAGSGRTSAQFF. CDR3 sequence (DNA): TGTGCCGGCAGCGGACGGACCTCAGCGCAGTTCTTC. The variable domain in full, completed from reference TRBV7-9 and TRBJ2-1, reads DTGVSQNPRHKITKRGQNVTFRCDPISEHNRLYWYRQTLGQGPEFLTYFQNEAQLEKSRLLSDRFSAERPKGSFSTLEIQRTEQGDSAMYLCAGSGRTSAQFFGPGTRLTVL.

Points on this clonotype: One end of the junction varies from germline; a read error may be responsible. The CDR3 reads CASSLMWGTTQGTQYF. CDR3 nucleotide sequence: TGTGCCAGCAGCCTTATGTGGGGGACTACTCAAGGGACCCAGTACTTC. The V gene is TRBV3-1, the J gene TRBJ2-5; 7 bases fit TRBD2. Germline lookup yields CDR1 LGHDT and CDR2 YNNKEL (reference sequence). The CDR3 runs 16 residues.

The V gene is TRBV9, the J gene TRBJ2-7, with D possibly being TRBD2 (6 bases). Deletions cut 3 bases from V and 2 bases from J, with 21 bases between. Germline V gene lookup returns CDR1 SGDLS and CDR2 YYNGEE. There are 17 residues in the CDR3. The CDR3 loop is CASSAQTGDANPYEQYF. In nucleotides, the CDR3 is TGTGCCAGCAGCGCCCAAACGGGGGACGCTAACCCCTACGAGCAGTACTTC.

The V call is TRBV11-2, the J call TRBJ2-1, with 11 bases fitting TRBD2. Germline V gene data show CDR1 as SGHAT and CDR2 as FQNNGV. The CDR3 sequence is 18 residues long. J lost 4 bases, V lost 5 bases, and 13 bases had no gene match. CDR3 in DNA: TGTGCCAGCAGCGCCCACCCGGTAGCGGGGGGGTCATACAATGAGCAGTTCTTC. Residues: CASSAHPVAGGSYNEQFF.